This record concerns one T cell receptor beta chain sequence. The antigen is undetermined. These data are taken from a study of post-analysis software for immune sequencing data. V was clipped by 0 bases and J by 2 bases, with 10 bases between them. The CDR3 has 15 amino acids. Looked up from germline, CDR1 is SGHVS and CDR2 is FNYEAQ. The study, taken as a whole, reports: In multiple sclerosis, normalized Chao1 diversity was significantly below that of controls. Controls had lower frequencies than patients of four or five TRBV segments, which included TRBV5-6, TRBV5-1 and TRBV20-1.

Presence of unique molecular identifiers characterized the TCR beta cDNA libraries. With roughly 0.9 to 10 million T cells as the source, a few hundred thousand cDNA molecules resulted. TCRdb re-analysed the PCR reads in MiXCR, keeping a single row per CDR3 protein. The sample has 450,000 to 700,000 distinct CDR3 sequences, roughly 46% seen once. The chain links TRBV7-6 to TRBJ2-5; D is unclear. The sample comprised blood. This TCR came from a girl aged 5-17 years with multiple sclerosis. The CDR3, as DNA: TGTGCCAGCAGCTTAGCGGTTGGCAGTCAAGAGACCCAGTACTTC. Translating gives CASSLAVGSQETQYF.